This TCR beta chain originates from a study of T cell changes during pregnancy in multiple sclerosis. Here immunoSEQ multiplex PCR was the method, and the copy in TCRdb shows in-frame clones only, minus some. In the table there are tens of thousands of clones, 80% to 95% of which are singletons. The J segment lost 2 bases and the V segment lost 4 bases, leaving 4 bases of the junction unmatched. The CDR3 spans 16 residues. Germline values: CDR1 SGHRS, CDR2 YFSETQ. This receptor was obtained from a female donor in good health, enrolled as a control in a pregnancy study. Sequenced material: peripheral blood, taken in the first trimester of pregnancy. The chain joins TRBV5-1 to TRBJ2-1, with TRBD2 matching 12 bases. The CDR3 DNA sequence: TGCGCCAGCAGCATACGGACTAGCGGGACCTACAATGAGCAGTTCTTC. Amino acids: CASSIRTSGTYNEQFF. Based on the CDR3 plus reference TRBV5-1 and TRBJ2-1, the full variable domain is KAGVTQTPRYLIKTRGQQVTLSCSPISGHRSVSWYQQTPGQGLQFLFEYFSETQRNKGNFPGRFSGRQFSNSRSEMNVSTLELGDSALYLCASSIRTSGTYNEQFFGPGTRLTVL.